Listed here are 30 T cell receptor beta chains from one sample, sequenced in a study of blood T cell repertoires in COVID-19. Profiling relied on immunoSEQ multiplex PCR, and the TCRdb table lists in-frame clones only, not all of them. The data hold approximately 210,000 clones, with 70% to 90% observed a single time. Input material: PBMCs or T cells enriched from blood (not recorded which). Receptor source: a man under 40 with acute COVID-19.

The rearrangement uses TRBV4-1 and TRBJ2-1; 9 bases are a match to TRBD1. Losses at the gene ends were 2 bases for V and 7 bases for J; bases not matched to a gene: 9. Germline V gene data show CDR1 as MGHRA and CDR2 as YSYEKL. This CDR3 spans 16 amino acids. This chain's CDR3 is CASSQLRQGVENEQFF. The CDR3 coding sequence is TGCGCCAGCAGCCAACTTAGACAGGGGGTTGAAAATGAGCAGTTCTTC.

This clone was observed at least ten times. J is TRBJ1-5 and V is TRBV11-2; 9 nucleotides align to TRBD1. Germline values: CDR1 SGHAT, CDR2 FQNNGV. The J segment lost 9 bases and the V segment lost 5 bases, leaving 5 bases of the junction unmatched. The CDR3 covers 13 residues. The CDR3 sequence: CASSAGQGRPQHF. The DNA of the CDR3 is TGTGCCAGCAGCGCGGGACAGGGACGGCCCCAGCATTTT.

V usage is TRBV12-3 or TRBV12-4 and J usage is TRBJ1-1; a weak D match, TRBD1 (5 bases). V gave up 6 bases and J gave up 1 base, with 9 bases separating them. The CDR3 runs to 13 residues. The CDR3 loop reads CASRKQANTEAFF. CDR3 coding DNA: TGTGCCAGCAGAAAACAGGCGAACACTGAAGCTTTCTTT.

V and J are TRBV7-9 and TRBJ1-1, with D hard to call. V shed 4 bases and J shed 4 bases, with 13 bases lying between them. Per germline, CDR1 SEHNR and CDR2 FQNEAQ (reference sequence). This CDR3 region has 14 residues. The CDR3 loop is CASSSLIFGTEAFF. CDR3 in DNA: TGTGCCAGCAGCTCTTTAATTTTCGGCACTGAAGCTTTCTTT.

The chain links TRBV25-1 to TRBJ1-2; no clear D. The CDR3 consists of 13 residues. Germline CDR1 reads MGHDK; CDR2 reads SYGVNS. Trimming shortened V by 6 bases and J by 8 bases, and 16 bases separated the two germline ends. The CDR3 loop is CASRLDNLSGYTF. CDR3 bases: TGTGCCAGCAGACTCGACAACCTCTCGGGCTACACCTTC.

CDR3 bases: TGTGCCTGGAGTGTAGCAGGACTAATCAGCAATCAGCCCCAGCATTTT. Its protein product is CAWSVAGLISNQPQHF. The chain links TRBV30 to TRBJ1-5; D ambiguous. CDR1 is GTSNPN, CDR2 SVGIG, per germline (reference sequence). V was clipped by 0 bases and J by 1 base, with 13 bases between them. CDR3 length: 16 amino acids.

This chain links TRBV5-1 with TRBJ2-5; weak D call: TRBD2 (5 bases). The V and J ends lost 4 bases and 5 bases respectively, with 12 bases between them. The CDR3 covers 13 residues. Germline assignment: CDR1 SGHRS and CDR2 YFSETQ. CDR3 sequence: CASSGAGLETQYF. The CDR3 nucleotides read TGCGCCAGCAGCGGCGCGGGTTTGGAGACCCAGTACTTC.

The chain uses TRBV6-2 or TRBV6-3 and TRBJ2-2; TRBD1 might be the D (6 bases). V was cut by 2 bases and J by 0 bases, with 10 bases left in between. The CDR3 has 16 amino acids. Germline V gene lookup returns CDR1 MNHEY and CDR2 SVGEGT. Here the CDR3 reads CASSYGTYANTGELFF. CDR3 DNA: TGTGCCAGCAGTTACGGGACATACGCGAACACCGGGGAGCTGTTTTTT.

This chain connects TRBV15 to TRBJ1-4, with D possibly matching TRBD1 (6 bases). Germline V lookup: CDR1 LNHNV, CDR2 YYDKDF (reference sequence). This CDR3 has 15 amino acids. V was clipped by 4 bases and J by 10 bases, with 19 bases between them. CDR3: CATSKEQGILGKLFF. In DNA form, the CDR3 reads TGTGCCACCAGCAAAGAACAGGGAATCCTTGGAAAACTGTTTTTT.

This chain uses TRBV24-1 with TRBJ2-3, with 7 bases matching TRBD2. This CDR3 region has 16 residues. The J segment lost 3 bases and the V segment lost 2 bases, leaving 7 bases of the junction unmatched. Germline lookup yields CDR1 KGHDR and CDR2 SFDVKD. The CDR3, as DNA: TGTGCCACCAGTGATTGGGGGGGAGAAGGGACAGATACGCAGTATTTT. It is translated as CATSDWGGEGTDTQYF.

This chain links TRBV19 with TRBJ1-1, with TRBD1 matching over 9 bases. This CDR3 is built from 15 residues. The J segment lost 7 bases and the V segment lost 6 bases, leaving 12 bases of the junction unmatched. The germline V gene has CDR1 LNHDA and CDR2 SQIVND (reference sequence). The CDR3 is CASRSPGQGFYEAFF. DNA of the CDR3: TGTGCCAGTAGGAGTCCGGGACAGGGATTCTATGAAGCTTTCTTT.

CDR3 residues: CAWRGDRGDGYTF. The CDR3 DNA reads TGTGCCTGGAGGGGTGACAGGGGTGATGGCTACACCTTC. This chain uses TRBV30 with TRBJ1-2, with 8 bases lining up with TRBD1. The junction had 6 bases not matched to a gene; V was cut back by 3 bases and J by 6 bases. This CDR3 spans 13 amino acids. Germline V gives CDR1 GTSNPN, CDR2 SVGIG (reference sequence).

J is TRBJ2-7 and V is TRBV3-1 (or the pseudogene TRBV3-2), with a weak D call TRBD1 (6 bases). Germline CDR1 LGHDT, CDR2 YNNKEL (reference sequence). This CDR3 has 13 residues. The V and J ends lost 5 bases and 6 bases respectively, with 14 bases between them. The DNA for the CDR3 is TGTGCCAGCAGCATTACAGGGCTCGGCGAGCAGTACTTC. Its protein is CASSITGLGEQYF.

This chain joins TRBV5-4 and TRBJ2-3; 12 nucleotides agree with TRBD2. With V trimmed by 3 bases and J by 4 bases, 3 bases remained unmatched. The CDR3 is 15 amino acids. The germline gives CDR1 SGHNT, CDR2 YYREEE (reference sequence). Written as DNA, the CDR3 is TGTGCCAGCAGCTCTAGCGGGGGGGCCTCAGATACGCAGTATTTT. The encoded protein is CASSSSGGASDTQYF.

This chain links TRBV28 with TRBJ1-4; 7 positions agree with TRBD1. This CDR3 is 15 amino acids long. The ends lost 3 bases at V and 4 bases at J; junction bases unmatched: 5. The germline V gene encodes CDR1 MDHEN and CDR2 SYDVKM. The CDR3: CASSFRGQFNEKLFF. The CDR3 DNA reads as TGTGCCAGCAGTTTTAGGGGACAGTTTAATGAAAAACTGTTTTTT.

The chain joins TRBV29-1 to TRBJ1-3; D perhaps matches TRBD1 (5 bases). CDR1 and CDR2 (germline): SQVTM, ANQGSEA. Trimming pared 6 bases from V and 0 bases from J, leaving 12 bases between. The CDR3 has 14 residues. This CDR3 reads CSVRRESSGNTIYF. The CDR3 DNA sequence: TGCAGCGTCCGCAGGGAAAGCTCTGGAAACACCATATATTTT.

This chain joins TRBV30 and TRBJ1-2, with 7 bases that match TRBD1. This CDR3 region has 14 residues. The trim removed 1 base at V and 7 bases at J, leaving 9 bases unmatched. CDR1 GTSNPN and CDR2 SVGIG come from the germline V gene (reference sequence). The CDR3 region is CAWSDARGSAGYTF. The CDR3 DNA reads as TGTGCCTGGAGTGACGCCAGGGGGTCGGCTGGCTACACCTTC.

The V and J genes are TRBV10-3 and TRBJ1-2, with 10 bases that match TRBD1. The CDR3 length is 15 residues. Losses at the gene ends were 4 bases for V and 6 bases for J; bases not matched to a gene: 8. Germline lookup yields CDR1 ENHRY and CDR2 SYGVKD. CDR3 bases: TGTGCCATCAGTGGAGGACAGGGGGGATCGGATGGCTACACCTTC. This sequence encodes CAISGGQGGSDGYTF.

The chain has TRBV24-1 and TRBJ2-2; maybe TRBD2 (5 bases). V dropped 2 bases and J dropped 3 bases, with 18 bases sitting between them. The CDR3 length is 18 residues. Per the germline V gene, CDR1 is KGHDR and CDR2 is SFDVKD. This CDR3 is CATSDSVISEFDTGELFF. The CDR3 DNA reads as TGTGCCACCAGTGATTCGGTTATTAGCGAATTTGACACCGGGGAGCTGTTTTTT.

V and J are TRBV10-1 and TRBJ2-4, with D unclear. The germline gives CDR1 WNHNN, CDR2 SYGVQD (reference sequence). This CDR3 region has 15 residues. V was trimmed by 0 bases and J by 8 bases, leaving 14 bases between them. DNA for the CDR3: TGCGCCAGCAGTGAGTCCCCCGGTCCGTCGGACATTCAGTACTTC. This encodes CASSESPGPSDIQYF.

The chain links TRBV5-1 to TRBJ1-2; weak D call: TRBD1 (6 bases). Germline CDR1 SGHRS, CDR2 YFSETQ. Trimming removed 2 bases at V and 2 bases at J, with 13 bases between. CDR3 length equals 15 residues. CDR3 amino acids: CASSFSLDRNYGYTF. For the CDR3, the DNA is TGCGCCAGCAGCTTTAGTCTCGACAGGAACTATGGCTACACCTTC.

The chain joins TRBV7-6 to TRBJ1-1; TRBD1 matches 9 bases. The V segment lost 2 bases and the J segment 0 bases; nucleotides outside the gene matches: 4. The CDR3 spans 16 residues. From germline, CDR1 is SGHVS and CDR2 FNYEAQ. CDR3 residues: CASSLRTGAMNTEAFF. The CDR3 DNA reads as TGTGCCAGCAGCTTAAGGACAGGGGCCATGAACACTGAAGCTTTCTTT.

V usage is TRBV19 and J usage is TRBJ2-2; D is unclear. This CDR3 contains 13 residues. Germline loops: CDR1 LNHDA, CDR2 SQIVND (reference sequence). Trimming shortened V by 8 bases and J by 5 bases, and 12 bases separated the two germline ends. The CDR3 here is CASYVVETGELFF. Here the CDR3 DNA reads TGTGCCAGTTACGTGGTCGAGACCGGGGAGCTGTTTTTT.

The chain couples TRBV3-1 (or the pseudogene TRBV3-2) to TRBJ1-2; 7 bases match TRBD1. Germline-derived CDR1 and CDR2 are LGHDT and YNNKEL (reference sequence). The junction had 5 bases not matched to a gene; V was cut back by 4 bases and J by 0 bases. This CDR3 comprises 15 residues. The CDR3 sequence is CASSPTGVANYGYTF. CDR3 nucleotides: TGTGCCAGCAGCCCAACAGGGGTAGCTAACTATGGCTACACCTTC.

The rearrangement uses TRBV2 and TRBJ2-7; 10 bases are shared with TRBD2. The CDR3 sequence is 23 residues long. Trimming at V came to 3 bases and at J to 4 bases, leaving 30 bases not matched to a gene. Germline assignment: CDR1 SNHLY and CDR2 FYNNEI. The CDR3 protein is CASSDPPLMTASGGTHHLYEQYF. The CDR3 nucleotides read TGTGCCAGCAGTGACCCCCCTCTCATGACTGCTAGCGGGGGTACCCACCACCTTTACGAGCAGTACTTC.

The V and J genes are TRBV3-1 (or the pseudogene TRBV3-2) and TRBJ2-7; 9 bases are shared with TRBD2. This CDR3 comprises 14 residues. Trimming took 3 bases from V and 3 from J; bases not matched to a gene: 3. CDR1 is LGHDT, CDR2 YNNKEL, per germline (reference sequence). The CDR3 reads CASSHSGGYYEQYF. CDR3 nucleotide sequence: TGTGCCAGCAGCCACAGCGGGGGGTACTACGAGCAGTACTTC.

V usage is TRBV7-2 and J usage is TRBJ2-1; tentative D call: TRBD2 (7 bases). The CDR3 runs 15 residues. The V and J ends lost 4 bases and 8 bases respectively, with 18 bases between them. In germline, CDR1 is SGHTA, CDR2 FQGNSA. The CDR3 loop is CASSSIGGALYEQFF. The CDR3 DNA follows: TGTGCCAGCAGCTCCATTGGGGGGGCCCTCTATGAGCAGTTCTTC.

In its sample, this clone was seen a few times. J is TRBJ2-7 and V is TRBV5-3; TRBD1 agrees at 8 bases. TRBV5-3 counts as an open reading frame of uncertain function. The CDR3 runs to 15 residues. With 4 bases clipped from V and 0 bases from J, the junction kept 6 bases outside the gene matches. This CDR3 reads CARSLTGGNSYEQYF. In nucleotides, the CDR3 is TGTGCCAGAAGCCTCACAGGGGGAAACTCCTACGAGCAGTACTTC.

The V gene is TRBV12-3 or TRBV12-4, the J gene TRBJ1-1; tentatively, D is TRBD1 (5 bases). V was trimmed by 1 base and J by 7 bases, leaving 10 bases between them. This CDR3 contains 13 residues. The CDR3: CASSLVGGFEAFF. The CDR3 DNA sequence: TGTGCCAGCAGTTTAGTCGGGGGGTTTGAAGCTTTCTTT.

J is TRBJ2-7 and V is TRBV28; 10 nucleotides line up with TRBD2. Germline CDR1 MDHEN, CDR2 SYDVKM. This CDR3 spans 14 amino acids. The ends lost 7 bases at V and 2 bases at J; junction bases unmatched: 5. CDR3 nucleotide sequence: TGTGCCAGCAAACCTAGCGGGGGTACCTACGAGCAGTACTTC. Encoded protein: CASKPSGGTYEQYF.